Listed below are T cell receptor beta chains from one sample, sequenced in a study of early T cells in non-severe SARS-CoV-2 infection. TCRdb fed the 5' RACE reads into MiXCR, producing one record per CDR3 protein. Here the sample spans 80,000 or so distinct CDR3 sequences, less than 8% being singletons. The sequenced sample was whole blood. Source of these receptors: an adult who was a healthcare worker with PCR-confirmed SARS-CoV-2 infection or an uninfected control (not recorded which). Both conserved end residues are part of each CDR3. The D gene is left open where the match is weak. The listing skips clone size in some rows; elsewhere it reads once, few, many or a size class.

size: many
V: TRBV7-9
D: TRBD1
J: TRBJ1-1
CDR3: CASSPNRGRQTEAFF
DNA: TGTGCCAGCAGCCCAAACAGGGGGCGGCAAACTGAAGCTTTCTTT

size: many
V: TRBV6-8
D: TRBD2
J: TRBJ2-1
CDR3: CASSLWWTSGRRNEQFF
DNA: TGTGCCAGCAGTTTATGGTGGACTAGCGGGAGGCGGAATGAGCAGTTCTTC

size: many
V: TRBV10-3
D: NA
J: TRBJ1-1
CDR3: CAISDTKRGWIIEAFF
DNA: TGTGCCATCAGTGACACCAAACGGGGGTGGATTATCGAGGCTTTCTTT

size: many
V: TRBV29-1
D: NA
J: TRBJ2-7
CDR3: CSVFTRGNPYEQYF
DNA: TGCAGCGTTTTTACCAGAGGGAACCCCTACGAGCAGTACTTC

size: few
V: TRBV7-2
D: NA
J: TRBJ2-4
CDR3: CASSLVYRAKNIQYF
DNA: TGTGCCAGCAGCTTAGTTTACAGAGCCAAAAACATTCAGTACTTC

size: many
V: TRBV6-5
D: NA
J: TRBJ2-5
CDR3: CASSYSFIGSGQETQYF
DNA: TGTGCCAGCAGTTACTCATTTATCGGTAGCGGCCAAGAGACCCAGTACTTC

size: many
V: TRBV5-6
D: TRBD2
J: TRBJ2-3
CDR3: CASSATSGTNADTQYF
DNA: TGTGCCAGCAGCGCAACTAGCGGGACCAACGCAGATACGCAGTATTTT

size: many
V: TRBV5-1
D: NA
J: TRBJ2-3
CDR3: CASSLFSDTQYF
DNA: TGCGCCAGCAGCTTGTTCTCTGATACGCAGTATTTT

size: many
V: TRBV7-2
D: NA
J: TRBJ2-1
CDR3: CASSLEAGWNEQFF
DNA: TGTGCCAGCAGCTTAGAGGCGGGGTGGAATGAGCAGTTCTTC

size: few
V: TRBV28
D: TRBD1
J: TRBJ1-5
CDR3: CASSSAGQGNQPQHF
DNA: TGTGCCAGCAGTTCCGCGGGACAGGGCAATCAGCCCCAGCATTTT

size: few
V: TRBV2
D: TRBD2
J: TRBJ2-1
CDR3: CASRRTREYNEQFF
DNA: TGTGCCAGCAGGCGGACTAGAGAATACAATGAGCAGTTCTTC

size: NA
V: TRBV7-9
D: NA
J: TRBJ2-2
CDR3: CASSLAGRLENTGELFF
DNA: TGTGCCAGCAGCTTAGCCGGACGGTTGGAGAACACCGGGGAGCTGTTTTTT

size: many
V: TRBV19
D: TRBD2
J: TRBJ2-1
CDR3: CASSMKLAGGPYNEQFF
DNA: TGTGCCAGTAGTATGAAGCTAGCGGGAGGTCCCTACAATGAGCAGTTCTTC

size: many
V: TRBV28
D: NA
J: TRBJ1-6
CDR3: CASSSDDGSYNSPLHF
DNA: TGTGCCAGCAGTTCCGATGACGGCTCCTATAATTCACCCCTCCACTTT

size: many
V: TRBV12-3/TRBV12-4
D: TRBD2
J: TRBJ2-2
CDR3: CASSVGGTRNTGELFF
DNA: TGTGCCAGCAGTGTAGGGGGGACTAGGAACACCGGGGAGCTGTTTTTT

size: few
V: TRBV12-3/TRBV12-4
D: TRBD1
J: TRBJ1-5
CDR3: CASNRDRGRVGQPQHF
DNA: TGTGCCAGCAACCGGGACAGGGGGCGCGTAGGTCAGCCCCAGCATTTT

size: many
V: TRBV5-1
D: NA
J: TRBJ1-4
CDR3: CASKSQASTNEKLFF
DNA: TGCGCCAGCAAGTCCCAGGCGTCAACTAATGAAAAACTGTTTTTT

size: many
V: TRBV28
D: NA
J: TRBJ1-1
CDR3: CASSLKQGKAFF
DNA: TGTGCCAGCAGTTTAAAACAGGGAAAAGCTTTCTTT

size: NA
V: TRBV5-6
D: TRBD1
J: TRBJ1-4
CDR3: CASSLQGEYEKLFF
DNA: TGTGCCAGCAGCTTACAGGGGGAGTATGAAAAACTGTTTTTT

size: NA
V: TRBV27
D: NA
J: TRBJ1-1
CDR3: CASSAQMNTEAFF
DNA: TGTGCCAGCAGCGCCCAAATGAACACTGAAGCTTTCTTT

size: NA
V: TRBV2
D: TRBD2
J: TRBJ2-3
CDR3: CASSRGRGTDTQYF
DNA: TGTGCCAGCAGTCGAGGGAGGGGCACAGATACGCAGTATTTT

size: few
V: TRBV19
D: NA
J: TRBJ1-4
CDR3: CASKMGDPEKLFF
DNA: TGTGCCAGTAAGATGGGGGATCCTGAAAAACTGTTTTTT

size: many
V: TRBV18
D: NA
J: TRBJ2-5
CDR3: CASSPPGRTNQETQYF
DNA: TGTGCCAGCTCACCGCCGGGACGGACGAACCAAGAGACCCAGTACTTC

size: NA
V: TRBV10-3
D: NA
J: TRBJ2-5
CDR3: CAISDVRGQETQYF
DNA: TGTGCCATCAGTGACGTCCGTGGCCAAGAGACCCAGTACTTC

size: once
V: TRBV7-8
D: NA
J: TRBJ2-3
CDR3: CASSFRGSRWGADTQYF
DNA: TGTGCCAGCAGCTTTCGGGGTAGTAGATGGGGCGCAGATACGCAGTATTTT

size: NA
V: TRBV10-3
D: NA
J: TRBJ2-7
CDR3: CATKNLREQYF
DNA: TGTGCCACAAAAAACTTGCGCGAGCAGTACTTC

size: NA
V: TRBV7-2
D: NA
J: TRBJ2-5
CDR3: CASSLELSSQETQYF
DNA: TGTGCCAGCAGCTTAGAACTCTCCTCTCAAGAGACCCAGTACTTC

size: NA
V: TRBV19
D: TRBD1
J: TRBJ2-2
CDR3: CASSTRQGLGELFF
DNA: TGTGCCAGTAGTACTAGACAGGGGCTCGGGGAGCTGTTTTTT

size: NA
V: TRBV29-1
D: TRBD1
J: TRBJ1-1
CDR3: CSVDTGVNTEAFF
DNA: TGCAGCGTTGACACAGGGGTGAACACTGAAGCTTTCTTT

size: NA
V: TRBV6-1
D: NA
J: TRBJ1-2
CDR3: CASSEARRRGPYGYTF
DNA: TGTGCCAGCAGTGAAGCAAGGCGGCGGGGGCCCTATGGCTACACCTTC

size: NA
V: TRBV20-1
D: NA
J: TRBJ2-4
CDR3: CSARFGGPGNIQYF
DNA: TGCAGTGCTAGGTTCGGGGGGCCGGGAAACATTCAGTACTTC

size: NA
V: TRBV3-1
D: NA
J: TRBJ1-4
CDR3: CASARANEKLFF
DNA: TGTGCCAGCGCCCGGGCGAATGAAAAACTGTTTTTT

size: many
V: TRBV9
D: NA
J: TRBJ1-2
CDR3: CASSPPPGQPYGYTF
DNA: TGTGCCAGCAGCCCTCCCCCCGGACAGCCCTATGGCTACACCTTC

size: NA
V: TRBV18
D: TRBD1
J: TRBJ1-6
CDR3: CASSPRTGEDSPLHF
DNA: TGTGCCAGCTCACCAAGGACAGGGGAGGATTCACCCCTCCACTTT

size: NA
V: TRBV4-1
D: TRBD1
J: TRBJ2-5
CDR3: CASSQDPRGRETQYF
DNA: TGCGCCAGCAGCCAAGACCCGAGGGGGCGGGAGACCCAGTACTTC

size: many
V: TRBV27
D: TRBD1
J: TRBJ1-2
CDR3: CASSLQGADGYTF
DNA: TGTGCCAGCAGTCTACAGGGGGCCGATGGCTACACCTTC

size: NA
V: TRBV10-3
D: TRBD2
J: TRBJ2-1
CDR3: CAISASGGASYNEQFF
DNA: TGTGCCATCAGTGCTAGCGGGGGGGCTAGTTACAATGAGCAGTTCTTC

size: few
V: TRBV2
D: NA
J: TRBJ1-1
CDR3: CAANTEAFF
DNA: TGTGCGGCGAACACTGAAGCTTTCTTT

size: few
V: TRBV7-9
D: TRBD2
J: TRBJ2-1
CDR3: CASSLGSPLAGNEQFF
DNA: TGTGCCAGCAGCTTAGGGTCCCCCCTAGCGGGGAATGAGCAGTTCTTC

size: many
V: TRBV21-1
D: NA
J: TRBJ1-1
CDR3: CASSKFLGSTESRDEAFF
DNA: TGTGCCAGCAGCAAATTTCTCGGGTCGACAGAGTCGAGAGATGAAGCTTTCTTT

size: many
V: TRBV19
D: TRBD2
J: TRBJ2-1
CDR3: CASSISGGATSEQFF
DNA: TGTGCCAGTAGTATAAGCGGGGGGGCCACTAGTGAGCAGTTCTTC

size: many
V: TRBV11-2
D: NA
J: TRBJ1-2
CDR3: CASSLESGGGGYTF
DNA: TGTGCCAGCAGCTTAGAGAGCGGGGGAGGTGGCTACACCTTC

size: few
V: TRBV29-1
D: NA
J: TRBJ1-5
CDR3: CSVGPAGVGPQHF
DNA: TGCAGCGTTGGGCCAGCCGGGGTTGGGCCCCAGCATTTT

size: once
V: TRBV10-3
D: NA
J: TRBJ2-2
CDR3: CAIREPTRGTGELFF
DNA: TGTGCCATCAGGGAACCGACTAGAGGCACCGGGGAGCTGTTTTTT

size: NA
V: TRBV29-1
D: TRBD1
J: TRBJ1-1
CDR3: CSLTGEGTEAFF
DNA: TGCAGCCTAACAGGGGAAGGCACTGAAGCTTTCTTT

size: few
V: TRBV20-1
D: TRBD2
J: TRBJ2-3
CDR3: CSARITRTSADTQYF
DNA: TGCAGTGCTAGAATAACTAGGACTAGCGCAGATACGCAGTATTTT

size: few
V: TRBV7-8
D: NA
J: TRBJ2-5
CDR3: CASSFRGTETQYF
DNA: TGTGCCAGCAGCTTTAGGGGGACAGAGACCCAGTACTTC

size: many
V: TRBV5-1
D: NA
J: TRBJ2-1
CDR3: CASSYGILNNEQFF
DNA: TGCGCCAGCAGCTACGGGATCCTCAACAATGAGCAGTTCTTC

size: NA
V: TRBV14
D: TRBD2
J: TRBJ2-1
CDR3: CASSQEQGLGIVEQFF
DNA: TGTGCCAGCAGCCAAGAACAGGGACTAGGGATTGTTGAGCAGTTCTTC

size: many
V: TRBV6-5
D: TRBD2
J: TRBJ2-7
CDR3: CASSSRTSGSHEQYF
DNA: TGTGCCAGCAGTAGCAGGACTAGCGGGAGCCACGAGCAGTACTTC

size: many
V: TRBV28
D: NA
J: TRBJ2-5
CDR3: CASSHTRDTLSETQYF
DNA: TGTGCCAGCAGCCACACCCGGGACACCCTGTCGGAGACCCAGTACTTC

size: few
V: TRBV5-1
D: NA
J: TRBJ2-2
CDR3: CASSLVAGIGELFF
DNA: TGCGCCAGCAGCTTGGTCGCAGGTATCGGGGAGCTGTTTTTT

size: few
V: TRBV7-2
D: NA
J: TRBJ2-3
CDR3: CASSSTRADTQYF
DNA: TGTGCCAGCAGCTCGACTAGGGCAGATACGCAGTATTTT

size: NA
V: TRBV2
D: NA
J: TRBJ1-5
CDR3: CASNRIGQNSNQPQHF
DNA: TGTGCCAGCAACAGAATCGGCCAGAATAGCAATCAGCCCCAGCATTTT

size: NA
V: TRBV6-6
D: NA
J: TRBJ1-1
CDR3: CASTFLQAEAFF
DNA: TGTGCCAGCACTTTTTTACAGGCTGAAGCTTTCTTT